Described below is a single TCR beta chain sequence and its context. This clonotype was seen repeatedly, ten times or more. No antigen is known for it. The input lacks base qualities; no much larger clone sits a single base away. The sample was run on an Illumina HiSeq 1500. TCRdb redid the processing of the public reads, applying fastp at Q25 and MiXCR, and retained in-frame beta chains. Each entry merges the rows of one CDR3 protein and shows their most common DNA and genes. The sample data list around 740,000 distinct CDR3 sequences, and 35% to 40% of these were observed just once. In total, the top ten clones hold 2.8% of the sample. This sample was taken from a study of T cell repertoires in cytomegalovirus infection (dated by TCRdb to between 2018 and 2020). Regarding the study in general: The HLA type of each donor mattered for the analysis, because public TCR beta signatures pointed to carriage of CMV infection along with the matching HLA type.

The investigation overall reported the following: In both this cohort and an independent 352-donor cohort, the cumulative frequency of public TCR beta family members distinguished carriers of CMV infection plus the relevant HLA type. The ex vivo response was dominated by HLA-C-restricted CMV-specific TCR beta clonotypes, which also provided the single most frequent clonotype in two of eight donors.

The source of this sequence is a human donor in good health (CMV status not recorded). Some clones in this sample may be carry-over from other donors' samples. Sample: PBMCs.

The CDR3 in this case is CASSLRTGGESGYTF. The bases are TGTGCCAGCAGCTTAAGGACAGGGGGCGAGAGTGGCTACACCTTC. The V gene is TRBV7-2 and the J gene is TRBJ1-2, with 11 bases matching TRBD1. The V end gives up 2 bases and the J end 7 bases, leaving 6 bases in the junction not matched to a gene. CDR1 and CDR2, looked up from the germline V gene, are SGHTA and FQGNSA. The CDR3 contains 15 residues, cysteine and phenylalanine counted. The retained sequence is limited to the CDR3, 45 bases, with the frame set at the first base. The CDR3, completed at both ends by the reference TRBV7-2 and TRBJ1-2 genes, gives the full variable domain GAGVSQSPSNKVTEKGKDVELRCDPISGHTALYWYRQSLGQGLEFLIYFQGNSAPDKSGLPSDRFSAERTGGSVSTLTIQRTQQEDSAVYLCASSLRTGGESGYTFGSGTRLTVV.